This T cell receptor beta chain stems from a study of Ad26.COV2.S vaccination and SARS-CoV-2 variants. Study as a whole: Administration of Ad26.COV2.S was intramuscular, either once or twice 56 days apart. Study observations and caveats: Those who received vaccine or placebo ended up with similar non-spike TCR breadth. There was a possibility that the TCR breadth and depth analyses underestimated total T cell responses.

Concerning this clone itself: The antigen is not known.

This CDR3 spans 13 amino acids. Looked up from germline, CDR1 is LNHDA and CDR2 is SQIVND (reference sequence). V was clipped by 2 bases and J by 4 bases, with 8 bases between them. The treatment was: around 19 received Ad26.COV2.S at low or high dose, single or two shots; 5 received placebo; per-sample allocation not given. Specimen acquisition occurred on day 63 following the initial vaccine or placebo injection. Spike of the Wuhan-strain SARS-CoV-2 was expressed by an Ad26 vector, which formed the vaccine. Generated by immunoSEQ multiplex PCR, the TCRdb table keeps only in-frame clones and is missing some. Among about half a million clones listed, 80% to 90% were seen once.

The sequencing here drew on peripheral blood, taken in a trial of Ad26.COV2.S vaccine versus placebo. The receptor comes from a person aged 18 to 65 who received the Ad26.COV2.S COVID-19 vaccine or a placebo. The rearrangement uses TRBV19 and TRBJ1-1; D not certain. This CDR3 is CASSITRGTEAFF. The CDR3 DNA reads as TGTGCCAGTAGTATAACTCGGGGCACTGAAGCTTTCTTT.